This TCR beta chain originates from a study of CD8 T cells in Susac syndrome. The germline CDR1 and CDR2 sequences are GTSNPN and SVGIG (reference sequence). The V and J ends lost 1 base and 0 bases respectively, with 7 bases between them. The CDR3 extends over 15 amino acids. The RNA, about 0.45 to 1 ug, was put through reverse transcription using random hexamers. The immunoSEQ assay covered 54 Vbeta and 13 Jbeta segments for CDR3. MiXCR was run by TCRdb on the immunoSEQ multiplex PCR reads, yielding one entry per CDR3 protein. The table has some 150,000 distinct CDR3 sequences, around 96% seen once; the top ten hold roughly 0.19%. While CD8+ and CD4+ T cells were isolated negatively, TEMRA cells were enriched by FACS.

The specimen was CD8+ T cells from PBMCs. V usage is TRBV30 and J usage is TRBJ1-6; possibly TRBD1 for D (5 bases). The source is a human donor with multiple sclerosis. The CDR3 DNA reads as TGTGCCTGGAGTGCAGGGAGCTCCTATAATTCACCCCTCCACTTT. Encoded protein: CAWSAGSSYNSPLHF. Using reference TRBV30 and TRBJ1-6 for the parts outside the CDR3, the full variable domain is SQTIHQWPATLVQPVGSPLSLECTVEGTSNPNLYWYRQAAGRGLQLLFYSVGIGQISSEVPQNLSASRPQDRQFILSSKKLLLSDSGFYLCAWSAGSSYNSPLHFGNGTRLTVT.